This T cell receptor (beta chain) was captured in a study of cytomegalovirus exposure and HLA in healthy donors. The length of the CDR3 is 13 residues. Germline-derived CDR1 and CDR2 are SQVTM and ANQGSEA. V gave up 8 bases and J gave up 2 bases; unmatched junction bases: 8. Profiling relied on immunoSEQ multiplex PCR, and the TCRdb table lists in-frame clones only, not all of them. The repertoire has 180,000 or so clones, 80% to 90% of them found once; the top ten carry roughly an eighth. V gene TRBV29-1 combines with J gene TRBJ1-1; 7 bases match TRBD1. Sequenced: PBMCs. This TCR was sampled from a woman between 25 and 40 years old in good health and CMV-seropositive. The DNA of the CDR3 is TGCAGCTCGTTATACAGGGGTAACACTGAAGCTTTCTTT. Translated, it gives CSSLYRGNTEAFF.